This T cell receptor (beta chain) came from a study of T-cell reconstitution after alpha-beta-depleted transplantation in children. The germline V gene has CDR1 MNHEY and CDR2 SMNVEV (reference sequence). The CDR3 totals 17 residues. J gave up 1 base and V 6 bases, and 9 bases lay outside the gene matches. Preparation of the TCRbeta library involved a method that used unique molecular identifiers. From the PCR reads, TCRdb called clonotypes with MiXCR, one entry per CDR3 protein. There are 330,000 or so distinct CDR3 sequences in the sample; about a tenth occur only once, and 2.4% lies in the top ten.

This chain links TRBV27 with TRBJ2-7; 13 bases match TRBD2. The source was PBMCs from the stem cell graft donor, collected from the stem cell graft. The sequence came from a human donor who donated a stem cell graft to a child with acute lymphoblastic leukemia. DNA of the CDR3: TGTGCCAGCAGACTTCTGACGGGACTAGCGGGATCCTACGAGCAGTACTTC. This encodes CASRLLTGLAGSYEQYF.